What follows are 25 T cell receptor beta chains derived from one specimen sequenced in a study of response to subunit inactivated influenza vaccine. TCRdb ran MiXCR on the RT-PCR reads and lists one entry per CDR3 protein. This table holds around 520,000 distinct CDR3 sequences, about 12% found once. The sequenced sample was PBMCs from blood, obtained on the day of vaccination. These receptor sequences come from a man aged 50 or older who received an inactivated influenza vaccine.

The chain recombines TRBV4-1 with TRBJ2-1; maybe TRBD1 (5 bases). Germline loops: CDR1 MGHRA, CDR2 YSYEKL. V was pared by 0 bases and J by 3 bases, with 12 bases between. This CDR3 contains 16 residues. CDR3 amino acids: CASSQDVGLYYNEQFF. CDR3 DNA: TGCGCCAGCAGCCAAGATGTGGGGCTTTACTACAATGAGCAGTTCTTC.

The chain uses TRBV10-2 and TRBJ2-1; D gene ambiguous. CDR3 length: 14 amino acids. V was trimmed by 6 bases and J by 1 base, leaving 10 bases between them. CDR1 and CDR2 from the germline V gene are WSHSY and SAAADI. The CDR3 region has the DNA TGCGCCAGCAGCATGACATTATCCTACAATGAGCAGTTCTTC. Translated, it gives CASSMTLSYNEQFF.

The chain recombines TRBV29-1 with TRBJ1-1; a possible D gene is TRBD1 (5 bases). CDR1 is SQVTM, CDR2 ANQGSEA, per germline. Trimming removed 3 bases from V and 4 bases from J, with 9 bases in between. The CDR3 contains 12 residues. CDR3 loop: CSVEGVGTEAFF. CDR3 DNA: TGCAGCGTTGAGGGGGTGGGCACTGAAGCTTTCTTT.

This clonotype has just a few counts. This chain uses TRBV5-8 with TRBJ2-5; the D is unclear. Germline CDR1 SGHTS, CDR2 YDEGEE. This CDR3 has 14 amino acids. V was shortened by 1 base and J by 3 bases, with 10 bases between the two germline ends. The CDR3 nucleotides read TGTGCCAGCAGCTTGAGACAAGGGAAAGAGACCCAGTACTTC. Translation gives CASSLRQGKETQYF.

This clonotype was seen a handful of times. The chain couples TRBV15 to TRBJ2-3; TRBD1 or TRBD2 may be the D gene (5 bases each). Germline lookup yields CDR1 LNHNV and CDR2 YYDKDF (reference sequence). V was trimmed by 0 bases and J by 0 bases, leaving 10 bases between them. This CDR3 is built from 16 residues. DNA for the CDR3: TGTGCCACCAGCAGAGATGGGACGGTTAGCACAGATACGCAGTATTTT. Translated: CATSRDGTVSTDTQYF.

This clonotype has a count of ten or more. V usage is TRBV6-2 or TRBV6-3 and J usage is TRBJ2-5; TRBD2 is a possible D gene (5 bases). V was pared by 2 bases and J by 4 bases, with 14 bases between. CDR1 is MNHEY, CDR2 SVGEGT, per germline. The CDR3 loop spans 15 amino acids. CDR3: CASSYGGGWGETQYF. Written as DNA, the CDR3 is TGTGCCAGCAGTTACGGAGGCGGTTGGGGAGAGACCCAGTACTTC.

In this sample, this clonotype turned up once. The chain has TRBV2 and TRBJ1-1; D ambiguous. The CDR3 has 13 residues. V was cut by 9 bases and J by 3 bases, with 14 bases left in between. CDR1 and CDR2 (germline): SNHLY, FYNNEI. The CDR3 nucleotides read TGTGCCAGTACTTACAAGGTGTACACTGAAGCTTTCTTT. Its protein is CASTYKVYTEAFF.

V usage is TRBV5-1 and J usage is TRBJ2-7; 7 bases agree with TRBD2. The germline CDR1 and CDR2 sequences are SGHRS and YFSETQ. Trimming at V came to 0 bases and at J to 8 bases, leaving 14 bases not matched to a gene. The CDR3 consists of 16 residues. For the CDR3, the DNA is TGCGCCAGCAGCTTGGTGGGGCAGACTCTAGCGGCTAAGCAGTACTTC. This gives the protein CASSLVGQTLAAKQYF.

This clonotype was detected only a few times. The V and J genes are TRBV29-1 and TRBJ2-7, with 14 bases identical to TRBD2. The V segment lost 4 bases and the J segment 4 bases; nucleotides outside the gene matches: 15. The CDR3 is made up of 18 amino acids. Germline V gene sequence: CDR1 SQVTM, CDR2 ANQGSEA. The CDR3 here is CSVAPGLAGVGVSYEQYF. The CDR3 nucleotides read TGCAGCGTTGCCCCGGGACTAGCGGGAGTGGGGGTGTCTTACGAGCAGTACTTC.

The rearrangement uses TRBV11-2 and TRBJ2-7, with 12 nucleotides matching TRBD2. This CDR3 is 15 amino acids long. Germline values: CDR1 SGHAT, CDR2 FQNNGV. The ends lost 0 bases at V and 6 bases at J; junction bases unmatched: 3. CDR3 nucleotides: TGTGCCAGCAGCTTAGATAGACTAGCGGGGGCCGAGCAGTACTTC. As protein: CASSLDRLAGAEQYF.

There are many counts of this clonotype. The CDR3 reads CASSPAGVTGELFF. DNA of the CDR3: TGTGCCAGCTCACCAGCGGGGGTCACCGGGGAGCTGTTTTTT. The gene calls are TRBV18 and TRBJ2-2, with 7 positions matching TRBD2. V was clipped by 2 bases and J by 4 bases; unmatched bases: 1. Germline CDR1 and CDR2: KGHSH and LQKENI. There are 14 residues in the CDR3. Filled out from reference TRBV18 and TRBJ2-2, the complete variable domain reads NAGVMQNPRHLVRRRGQEARLRCSPMKGHSHVYWYRQLPEEGLKFMVYLQKENIIDESGMPKERFSAEFPKEGPSILRIQQVVRGDSAAYFCASSPAGVTGELFFGEGSRLTVL.

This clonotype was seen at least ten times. CDR3 bases: TGTGCCAGTAGTATAGGGACAGGCCTGGACGAGCAGTTCTTC. This translates into CASSIGTGLDEQFF. The chain is built from TRBV19 and TRBJ2-1, with TRBD1 identical over 7 bases. Germline CDR1 and CDR2: LNHDA and SQIVND (reference sequence). The CDR3 has 14 residues. V trimming: 1 base; J trimming: 10 bases; junction bases outside the gene matches: 7. Full variable domain (rest looked up from reference TRBV19 and TRBJ2-1): DGGITQSPKYLFRKEGQNVTLSCEQNLNHDAMYWYRQDPGQGLRLIYYSQIVNDFQKGDIAEGYSVSREKKESFPLTVTSAQKNPTAFYLCASSIGTGLDEQFFGPGTRLTVL.

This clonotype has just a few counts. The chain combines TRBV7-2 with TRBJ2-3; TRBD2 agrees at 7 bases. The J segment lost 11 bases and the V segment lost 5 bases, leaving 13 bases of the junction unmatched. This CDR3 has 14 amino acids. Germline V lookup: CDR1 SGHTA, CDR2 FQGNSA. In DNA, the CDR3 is TGTGCCAGCAGCGCCGGACCTCTAGCGGAGGGGCAGTATTTT. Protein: CASSAGPLAEGQYF.

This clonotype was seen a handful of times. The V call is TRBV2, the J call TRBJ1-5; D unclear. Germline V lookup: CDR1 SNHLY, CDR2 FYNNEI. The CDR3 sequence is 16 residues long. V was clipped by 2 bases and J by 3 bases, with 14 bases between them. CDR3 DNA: TGTGCCAGCAGTGAATTGGAAGGGTGGACCAATCAGCCCCAGCATTTT. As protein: CASSELEGWTNQPQHF. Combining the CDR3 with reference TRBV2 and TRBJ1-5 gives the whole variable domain EPEVTQTPSHQVTQMGQEVILRCVPISNHLYFYWYRQILGQKVEFLVSFYNNEISEKSEIFDDQFSVERPDGSNFTLKIRSTKLEDSAMYFCASSELEGWTNQPQHFGDGTRLSIL.

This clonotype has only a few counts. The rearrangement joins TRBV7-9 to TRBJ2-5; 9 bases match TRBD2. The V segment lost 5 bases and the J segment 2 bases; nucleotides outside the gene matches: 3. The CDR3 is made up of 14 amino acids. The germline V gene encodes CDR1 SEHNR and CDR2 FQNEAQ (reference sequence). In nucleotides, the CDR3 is TGTGCCAGCAGCCCTAGCGGGATTCAAGAGACCCAGTACTTC. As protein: CASSPSGIQETQYF.

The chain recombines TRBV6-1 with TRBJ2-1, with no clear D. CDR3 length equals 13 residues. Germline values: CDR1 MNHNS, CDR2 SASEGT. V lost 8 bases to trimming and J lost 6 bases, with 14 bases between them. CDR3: CASYIAPTNEQFF. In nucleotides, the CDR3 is TGTGCCAGCTATATAGCCCCAACCAATGAGCAGTTCTTC.

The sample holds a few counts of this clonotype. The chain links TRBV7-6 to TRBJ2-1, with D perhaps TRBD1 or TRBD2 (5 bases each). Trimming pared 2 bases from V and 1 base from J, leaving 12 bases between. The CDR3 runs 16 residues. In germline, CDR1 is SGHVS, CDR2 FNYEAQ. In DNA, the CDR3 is TGTGCCAGCAGCTTATTCGGGGCAGTTTCCTACAATGAGCAGTTCTTC. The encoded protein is CASSLFGAVSYNEQFF.

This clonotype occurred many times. CDR3 DNA sequence: TGTGCCAGCAGTTACGCGGAAGACACCGGGGAGCTGTTTTTT. As protein: CASSYAEDTGELFF. The J gene is TRBJ2-2, the V gene TRBV6-2 or TRBV6-3; D gene ambiguous. V lost 2 bases and J 3 bases, leaving 7 bases between the germline ends. Germline CDR1 MNHEY, CDR2 SVGEGT. The length of the CDR3 is 14 residues.

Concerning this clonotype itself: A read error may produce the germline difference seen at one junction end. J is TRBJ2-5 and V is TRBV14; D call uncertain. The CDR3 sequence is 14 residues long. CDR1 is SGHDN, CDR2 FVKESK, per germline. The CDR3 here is CDSSQITTRETQYF. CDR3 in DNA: TGTGACAGCAGCCAAATAACCACACGAGAGACCCAGTACTTC.

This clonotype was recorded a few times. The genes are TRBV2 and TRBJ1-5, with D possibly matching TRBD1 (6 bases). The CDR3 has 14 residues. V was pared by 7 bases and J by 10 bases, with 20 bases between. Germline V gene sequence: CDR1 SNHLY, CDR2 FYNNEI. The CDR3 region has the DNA TGTGCCAGCAATAAAGGAGAAAGCAGGGGCCCCCAGCATTTT. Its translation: CASNKGESRGPQHF.

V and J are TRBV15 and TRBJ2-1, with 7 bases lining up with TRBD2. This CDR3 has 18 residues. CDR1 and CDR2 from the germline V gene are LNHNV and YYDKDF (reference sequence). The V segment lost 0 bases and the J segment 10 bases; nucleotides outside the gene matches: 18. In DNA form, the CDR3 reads TGTGCCACCAGCAGAGATTTGCTAGCGAGGACTAGAGGCGGGGAGCAGTTCTTC. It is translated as CATSRDLLARTRGGEQFF.

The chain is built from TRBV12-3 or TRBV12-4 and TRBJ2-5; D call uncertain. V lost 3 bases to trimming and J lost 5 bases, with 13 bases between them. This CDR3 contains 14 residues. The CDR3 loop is CASSFSSAFETQYF. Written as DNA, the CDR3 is TGTGCCAGCAGTTTTAGTTCCGCTTTTGAGACCCAGTACTTC.

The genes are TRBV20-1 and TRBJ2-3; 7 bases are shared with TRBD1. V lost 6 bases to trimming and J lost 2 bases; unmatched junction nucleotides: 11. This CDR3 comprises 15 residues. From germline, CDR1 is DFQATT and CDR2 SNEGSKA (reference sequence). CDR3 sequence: CSANSGTALTDTQYF. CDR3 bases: TGCAGTGCGAACTCCGGGACAGCCCTCACAGATACGCAGTATTTT.

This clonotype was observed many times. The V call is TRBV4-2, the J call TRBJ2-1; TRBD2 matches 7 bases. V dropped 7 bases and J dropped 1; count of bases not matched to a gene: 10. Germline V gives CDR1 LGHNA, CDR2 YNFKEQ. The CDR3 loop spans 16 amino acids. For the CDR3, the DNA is TGTGCCAGCAAGGGAGGCGGGAGTGGTTCCTACAATGAGCAGTTCTTC. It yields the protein CASKGGGSGSYNEQFF.

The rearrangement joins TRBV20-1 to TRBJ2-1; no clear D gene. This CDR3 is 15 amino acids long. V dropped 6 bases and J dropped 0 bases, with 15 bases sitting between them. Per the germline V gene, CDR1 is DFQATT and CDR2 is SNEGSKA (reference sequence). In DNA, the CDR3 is TGCAGTGCCCCGAAGATCCCGAGCTCCTACAATGAGCAGTTCTTC. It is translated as CSAPKIPSSYNEQFF.